This T cell receptor (beta chain) was profiled in a study of tissue T cells after allogeneic stem cell transplantation. With respect to this clone: The antigen remains undetermined. Germline and genes here are mouse. Read data end 1 residue before the CDR3 end; the end is taken from the germline J gene.

Study observations and caveats: Some tissue clones might be persisting host cells; their alloreactivity or antigen specificity was not determined. TCR repertoires tracked anatomic similarity, regardless of disease or transplant status.

TCRbeta CDR3 was sequenced at survey depth with template counts. This table comes from immunoSEQ multiplex PCR, and its TCRdb copy is limited to in-frame clones, with some not included. The table records around 2,000 clones, 46% of them present only once. This CDR3 contains 14 residues. V was clipped by 2 bases and J by 2 bases, with 8 bases between them. Per germline, CDR1 KGHPV and CDR2 FQNQEV (reference sequence). Indicated time point: mouse harvest day 14 after allogeneic transplant. Tail vein injection delivered 10^7 T-cell-depleted bone marrow cells and 10^6 splenic CD5+ T cells. The TCR was taken from a female BALB/c mouse given C57BL/6 T cells with graft-versus-host disease after an allogeneic hematopoietic cell transplant. The J gene is TRBJ2-4, the V gene TRBV26; the D is unclear. The sequencing sample was made of gut tissue. CDR3 sequence reads: CASSLAGIQNTLYF. The covered CDR3 bases are TGTGCCAGCAGTCTGGCCGGGATTCAAAACACCTTGTAC.